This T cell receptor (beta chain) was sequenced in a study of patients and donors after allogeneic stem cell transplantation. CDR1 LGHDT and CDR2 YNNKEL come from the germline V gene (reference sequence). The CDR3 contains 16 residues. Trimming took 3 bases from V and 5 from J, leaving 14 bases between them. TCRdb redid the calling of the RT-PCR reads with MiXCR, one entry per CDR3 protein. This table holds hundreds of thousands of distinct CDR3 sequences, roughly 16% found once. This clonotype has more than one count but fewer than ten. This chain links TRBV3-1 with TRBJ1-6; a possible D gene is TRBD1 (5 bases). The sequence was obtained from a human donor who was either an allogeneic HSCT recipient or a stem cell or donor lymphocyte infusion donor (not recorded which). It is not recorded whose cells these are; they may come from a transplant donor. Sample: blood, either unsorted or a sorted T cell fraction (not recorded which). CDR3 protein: CASSQDGTPNNSPLHF. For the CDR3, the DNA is TGTGCCAGCAGCCAGGACGGGACTCCTAATAATTCACCCCTCCACTTT.